This entry describes one T cell receptor beta chain. As yet, its antigen is unknown. Assay used: immunoSEQ multiplex PCR; TCRdb lists only in-frame clones, some missing. The table lists approximately 130,000 clones, 70% to 90% of them singletons, with around 30% in the top ten. The data belong to a study of T cell responses to AZD1222 COVID-19 vaccine. Trimming cost V 3 bases and J 10 bases, with 15 bases left between them. Germline CDR1 and CDR2: MNHEY and SMNVEV (reference sequence). The CDR3 sequence is 13 residues long. General study points: Spike-wide vaccine-associated CD4 TCRs dominated at 160-218 and 743-854.

This chain uses TRBV27 with TRBJ1-1; D is ambiguous. This TCR derives from an adult in good health. Material: peripheral blood, obtained on day 0 of AZD1222 vaccination. In DNA, the CDR3 is TGTGCCAGCAGTTTCGAGGGTCCCTTGGGAGCTTTCTTT. Encoded protein: CASSFEGPLGAFF.